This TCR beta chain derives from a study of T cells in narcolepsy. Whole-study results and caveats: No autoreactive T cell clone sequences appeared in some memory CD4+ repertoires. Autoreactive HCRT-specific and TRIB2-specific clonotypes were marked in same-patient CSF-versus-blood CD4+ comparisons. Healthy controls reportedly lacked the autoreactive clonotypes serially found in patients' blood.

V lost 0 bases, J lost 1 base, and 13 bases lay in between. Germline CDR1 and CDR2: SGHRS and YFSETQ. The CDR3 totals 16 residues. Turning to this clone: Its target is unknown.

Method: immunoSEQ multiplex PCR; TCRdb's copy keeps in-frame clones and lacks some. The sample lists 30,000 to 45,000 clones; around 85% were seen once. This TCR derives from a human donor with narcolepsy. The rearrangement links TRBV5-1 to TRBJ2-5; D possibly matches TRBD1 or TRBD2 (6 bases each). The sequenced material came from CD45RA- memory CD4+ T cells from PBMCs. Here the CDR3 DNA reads TGCGCCAGCAGCTTGGCTCTGGGGGGCCCCCAAGAGACCCAGTACTTC. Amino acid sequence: CASSLALGGPQETQYF.